This T cell receptor (beta chain) was found in a study of control samples from healthy donors and cancer patients. The table came from immunoSEQ multiplex PCR; TCRdb's copy has only in-frame clones and leaves some out. The sample gives under 450,000 clones, about 93% of which show up once; 5.5% to 8% is in the top ten. With V trimmed by 6 bases and J by 4 bases, 5 bases remained unmatched. Germline V lookup: CDR1 MNHEY, CDR2 SMNVEV (reference sequence). CDR3 length equals 13 residues. V usage is TRBV27 and J usage is TRBJ1-1; 7 bases line up with TRBD1. The TCR sequence derives from a man aged 40-49 years with head and neck cancer. The specimen sequenced was PBMCs. The chain's CDR3 is CASRLTGFTEAFF. The CDR3 coding sequence is TGTGCCAGCAGGTTGACAGGGTTCACTGAAGCTTTCTTT.